The present TCR beta chain was sequenced within a study of cytomegalovirus exposure and HLA in healthy donors. General study points: Among TCR beta chains, those listed as cytomegalovirus-associated numbered under 200.

The V gene lost 4 bases and the J gene lost 7 bases, with 16 bases spanning the gap. Per the germline V gene, CDR1 is MNHNY and CDR2 is SVGAGI (reference sequence). The CDR3 runs 14 residues. The PCR contained 60 Vbeta and 13 Jbeta primers. Using immunoSEQ multiplex PCR, the repertoire was profiled, and TCRdb retains in-frame clones only, with some absent. The sample shows around 140,000 clones, 60% to 85% of them seen only once. This clone was picked up a small number of times. Antigen specificity is unknown. The chain links TRBV6-6 to TRBJ1-1; D unclear. This TCR was sampled from a female donor in good health and CMV-seropositive. Input material: PBMCs. The CDR3 nucleotides read TGTGCCAGCAGTTTGAGGCCCTCTTCTGATGAAGCTTTCTTT. This translates into CASSLRPSSDEAFF.